This T cell receptor (beta chain) originates from a study of T cell repertoires in cytomegalovirus infection. Whole-study context: Well-studied HLA-B-restricted CMV epitopes were used in the study alongside recently identified HLA-C-restricted ones. It can be stated that public TCR beta signatures indicated CMV infection as well as a matching HLA type. Study results and caveats: The cumulative frequency of public TCR beta families identified carriers of CMV plus the relevant HLA.

V lost 3 bases and J lost 10, with 13 bases in between. The CDR3 runs 13 residues. Per the germline V gene, CDR1 is MGHRA and CDR2 is YSYEKL. Using its own MiXCR run on the reads, TCRdb lists one record per CDR3 protein. In the table there are 650,000 to 900,000 distinct CDR3 sequences, 29% of which are singletons. A word on this clonotype: Its antigen is unidentified.

This clonotype was obtained from a human donor in good health (CMV status not recorded). Some clones in this sample may be carry-over from other donors' samples. Sample: cultured CD8+ T cells from PBMCs, taken from culture after CMV antigen stimulation. The chain uses TRBV4-1 and TRBJ2-1, with D maybe TRBD1 (5 bases). The CDR3 DNA reads TGCGCCAGCAGCCACCCAAGGGGTTTCGAGCAGTTCTTC. This codes for CASSHPRGFEQFF.